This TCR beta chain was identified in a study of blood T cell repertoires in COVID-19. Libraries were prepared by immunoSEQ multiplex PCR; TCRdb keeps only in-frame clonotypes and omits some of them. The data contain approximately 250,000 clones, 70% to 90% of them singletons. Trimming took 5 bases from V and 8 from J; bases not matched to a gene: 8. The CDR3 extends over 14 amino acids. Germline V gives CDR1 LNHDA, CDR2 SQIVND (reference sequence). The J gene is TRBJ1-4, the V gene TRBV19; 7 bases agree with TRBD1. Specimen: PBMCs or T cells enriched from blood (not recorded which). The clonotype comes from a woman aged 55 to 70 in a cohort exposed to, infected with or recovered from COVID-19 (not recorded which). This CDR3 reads CASSPTGSREKLFF. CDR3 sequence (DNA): TGTGCCAGTAGTCCGACAGGGTCGCGGGAAAAACTGTTTTTT.